The T cell receptor (beta chain) described here comes from a study of regulatory T cells in long-lasting Graves disease. Study-wide results and limits: Repertoires from persistent disease leaned toward TRBV28, TRBJ1-2 and TRBJ2-5.

Construction of the TCR beta libraries employed iRepertoire HTBI primers in conjunction with Arm-PCR of CDR3 regions. How the authors handled the data: The study identified roughly 59 TRBV and about 13 TRBJ segments across samples. TCRdb recomputed calls from the multiplex PCR reads with MiXCR, one row per CDR3 protein. None of the V and J calls come from the authors' own analysis; TCRdb made them. The data show fewer than 400,000 distinct CDR3 sequences, less than 25% seen once. V shed 6 bases and J shed 9 bases, with 15 bases lying between them. Germline assignment: CDR1 MDHEN and CDR2 SYDVKM. This CDR3 has 12 residues. Described time point: persistent/refractory GD, antithyroid drugs over 5 years with positive TRAb. Construction of the TCR library relied on RNA isolated from PBMCs. This clonotype was recorded at least ten times. The antigen remains unidentified.

The sequencing used peripheral blood mononuclear cells (PBMCs), collected when the disease was refractory, from a patient treated with antithyroid drugs. V gene TRBV28 combines with J gene TRBJ2-7; TRBD1 is a possible D gene (5 bases). The receptor was isolated from a female donor with Graves disease. The CDR3 DNA sequence: TGTGCCAGCAGGCCCCCGCAGGGTAGGCAGTACTTC. Encoded protein: CASRPPQGRQYF. The whole variable domain, filled in from reference TRBV28 and TRBJ2-7, reads DVKVTQSSRYLVKRTGEKVFLECVQDMDHENMFWYRQDPGLGLRLIYFSYDVKMKEKGDIPEGYSVSREKKERFSLILESASTNQTSMYLCASRPPQGRQYFGPGTRLTVT.